This T cell receptor (beta chain) stems from a study of T cell responses to AZD1222 COVID-19 vaccine. Overall study context: Samples with a second dose at about 4 or about 12 weeks were pooled together.

The ends were cut back, 9 bases at V and 5 bases at J, with 19 bases in the middle. CDR3 size: 15 residues. CDR1 is MDHEN and CDR2 is SYDVKM in the germline V gene. This table comes from immunoSEQ multiplex PCR, and its TCRdb copy is limited to in-frame clones, with some not included. The sample has roughly 120,000 clones; around 90% are singletons. Details on this clone: Its antigen is as yet unknown.

Study-wide results and limits: Baseline seropositivity occurred in only a handful of AZD1222 recipients. Donor demographics were predominantly white British with a female majority; clonal diversity may be underestimated. Spike was spanned by vaccine-associated CD4 TCRs, with dominance at 160-218 and 743-854.

The clonotype originates from an adult in good health. The rearrangement uses TRBV28 and TRBJ2-2; D may be TRBD2 (7 bases). The source was peripheral blood, collected on day 0 of AZD1222 vaccination. CDR3 bases: TGTGCCAGTTTAAGCCCAGGGAGGGGGACCGGGGAGCTGTTTTTT. It yields the protein CASLSPGRGTGELFF.